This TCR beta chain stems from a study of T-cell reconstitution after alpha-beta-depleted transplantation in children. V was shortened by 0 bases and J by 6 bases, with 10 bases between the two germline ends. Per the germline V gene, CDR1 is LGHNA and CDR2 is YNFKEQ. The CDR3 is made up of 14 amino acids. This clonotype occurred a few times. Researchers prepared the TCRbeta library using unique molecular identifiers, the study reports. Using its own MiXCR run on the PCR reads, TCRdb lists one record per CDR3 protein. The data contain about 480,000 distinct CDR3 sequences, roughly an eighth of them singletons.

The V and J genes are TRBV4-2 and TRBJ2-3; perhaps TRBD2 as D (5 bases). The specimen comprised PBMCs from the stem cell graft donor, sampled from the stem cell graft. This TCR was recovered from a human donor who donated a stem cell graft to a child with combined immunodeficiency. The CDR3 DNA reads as TGTGCCAGCAGCCAAGATTTGGACTTCGATACGCAGTATTTT. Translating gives CASSQDLDFDTQYF.